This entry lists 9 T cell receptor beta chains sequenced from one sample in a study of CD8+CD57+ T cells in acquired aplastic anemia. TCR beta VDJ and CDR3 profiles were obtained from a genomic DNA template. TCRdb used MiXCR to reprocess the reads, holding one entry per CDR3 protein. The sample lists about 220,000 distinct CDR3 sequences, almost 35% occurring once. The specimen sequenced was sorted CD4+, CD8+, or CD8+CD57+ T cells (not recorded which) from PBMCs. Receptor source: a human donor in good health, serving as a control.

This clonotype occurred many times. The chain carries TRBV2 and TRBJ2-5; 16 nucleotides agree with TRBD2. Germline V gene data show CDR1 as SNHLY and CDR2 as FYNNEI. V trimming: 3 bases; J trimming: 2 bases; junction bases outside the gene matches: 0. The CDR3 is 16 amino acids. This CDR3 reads CASSEGLAGGQETQYF. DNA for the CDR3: TGTGCCAGCAGTGAGGGACTAGCGGGAGGGCAAGAGACCCAGTACTTC.

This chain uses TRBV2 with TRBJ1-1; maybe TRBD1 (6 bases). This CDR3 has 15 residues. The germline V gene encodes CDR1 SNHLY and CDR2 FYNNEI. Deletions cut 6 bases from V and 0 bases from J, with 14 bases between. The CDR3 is CASSLRGWLNTEAFF. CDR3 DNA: TGTGCCAGCAGCCTAAGGGGGTGGCTGAACACTGAAGCTTTCTTT.

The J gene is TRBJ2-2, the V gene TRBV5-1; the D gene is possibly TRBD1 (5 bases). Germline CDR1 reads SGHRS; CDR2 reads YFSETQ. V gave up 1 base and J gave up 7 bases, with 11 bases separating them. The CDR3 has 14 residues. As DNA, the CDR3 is TGCGCCAGCAGCTTGATAAGGGGTGACGGGGAGCTGTTTTTT. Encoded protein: CASSLIRGDGELFF.

The DNA for the CDR3 is TGCAGCGTTGATAGCTCCGGCGGGTCCTACGAGCAGTACTTC. Translated, it gives CSVDSSGGSYEQYF. V gene TRBV29-1 combines with J gene TRBJ2-7; a weak D match, TRBD2 (5 bases). V shed 3 bases and J shed 1 base, with 13 bases lying between them. Germline V gene data show CDR1 as SQVTM and CDR2 as ANQGSEA. CDR3 length equals 14 residues.

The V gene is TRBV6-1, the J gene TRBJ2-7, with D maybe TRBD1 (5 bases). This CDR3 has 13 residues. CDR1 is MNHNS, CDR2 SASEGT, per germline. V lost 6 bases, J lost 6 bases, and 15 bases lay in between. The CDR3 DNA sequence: TGTGCCAGCAGCACGGCAGGTAGGGGCGAGCAGTACTTC. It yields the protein CASSTAGRGEQYF.

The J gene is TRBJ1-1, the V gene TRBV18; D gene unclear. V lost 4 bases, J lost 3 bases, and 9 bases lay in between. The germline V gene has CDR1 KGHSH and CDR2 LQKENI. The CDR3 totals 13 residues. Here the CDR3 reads CASSQMWDTEAFF. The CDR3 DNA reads TGTGCCAGCTCACAGATGTGGGACACTGAAGCTTTCTTT.

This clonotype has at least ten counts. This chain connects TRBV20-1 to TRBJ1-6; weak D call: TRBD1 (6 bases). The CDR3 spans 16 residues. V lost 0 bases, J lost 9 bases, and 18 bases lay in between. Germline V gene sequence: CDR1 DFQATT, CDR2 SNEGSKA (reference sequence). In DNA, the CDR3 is TGCAGTGCTAGAGAAACAACAGGGCTGGTTATTTCACCCCTCCACTTT. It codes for CSARETTGLVISPLHF.

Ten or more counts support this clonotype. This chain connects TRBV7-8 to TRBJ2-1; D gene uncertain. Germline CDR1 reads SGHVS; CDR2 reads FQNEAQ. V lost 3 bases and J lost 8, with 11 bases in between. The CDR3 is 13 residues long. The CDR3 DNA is TGTGCCAGCAGCTTGGGTCCCGGTGATGAGCAGTTCTTC. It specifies CASSLGPGDEQFF.

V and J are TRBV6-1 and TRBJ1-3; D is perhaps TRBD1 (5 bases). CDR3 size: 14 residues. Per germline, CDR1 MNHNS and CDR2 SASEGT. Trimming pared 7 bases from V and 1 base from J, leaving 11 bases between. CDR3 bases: TGTGCCAGCACCTCAGGGTCGTCTGGAAACACCATATATTTT. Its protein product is CASTSGSSGNTIYF.